Following are 8 T cell receptor beta chains from one sample sequenced in a study of OX40 agonist ivuxolimab in advanced cancers. This table comes from immunoSEQ multiplex PCR, and its TCRdb copy is limited to in-frame clones, with some not included. The sample has about 76,000 clones; 80% to 90% are singletons. Specimen: CD4+ or CD8+ T cells sorted from blood, collected in a trial of the OX40 agonist ivuxolimab. The receptors originated from an adult with an advanced solid tumor such as melanoma, head and neck, liver or kidney cancer.

This chain joins TRBV5-4 and TRBJ2-5, with D perhaps matching TRBD2 (7 bases). The CDR3 has 16 amino acids. V gave up 2 bases and J gave up 4 bases, with 18 bases separating them. Per germline, CDR1 SGHNT and CDR2 YYREEE (reference sequence). The CDR3, as DNA: TGTGCCAGCAGCTTAGATGCCGGGGGGCACGGAGAGACCCAGTACTTC. Translation: CASSLDAGGHGETQYF.

The rearrangement links TRBV7-6 to TRBJ2-3; 7 bases line up with TRBD2. V trimming: 0 bases; J trimming: 0 bases; junction bases outside the gene matches: 3. The germline CDR1 and CDR2 sequences are SGHVS and FNYEAQ. The CDR3 has 16 residues. The CDR3 DNA reads as TGTGCCAGCAGCTTAGCGCCGGGGGGTAGCACAGATACGCAGTATTTT. Protein sequence: CASSLAPGGSTDTQYF.

About this clone: One end of the junction varies from germline; a read error may be responsible. The gene calls are TRBV25-1 and TRBJ2-1; D ambiguous. CDR1 is MGHDK and CDR2 is SYGVNS in the germline V gene. The CDR3 has 11 amino acids. CDR3 nucleotides: TGTGCCAGCAGTAAGACACCGGTGGTGGTCTTC. Protein product: CASSKTPVVVF.

The CDR3, as DNA: TGTGCCAGCTCACCCGGGACAGGGCCTGGCTACACCTTC. This codes for CASSPGTGPGYTF. The chain has TRBV28 and TRBJ1-2, with 9 nucleotides matching TRBD1. V shed 8 bases, J shed 7 bases, and the junction held 8 bases outside the gene matches. Germline V lookup: CDR1 MDHEN, CDR2 SYDVKM. This CDR3 has 13 amino acids.

The rearrangement links TRBV19 to TRBJ1-2; the match to TRBD1 covers 8 bases. Germline V gene lookup returns CDR1 LNHDA and CDR2 SQIVND (reference sequence). This CDR3 is built from 14 residues. Trimming at V came to 3 bases and at J to 4 bases, leaving 4 bases not matched to a gene. The DNA for the CDR3 is TGTGCCAGTAGTATCAACAGGGGGGCCTATGGCTACACCTTC. Protein sequence: CASSINRGAYGYTF.

This clone was seen only once. The chain carries TRBV5-6 and TRBJ1-4, with 8 bases lining up with TRBD1. The CDR3 sequence is 14 residues long. From germline, CDR1 is SGHDT and CDR2 YYEEEE. Trimming at V came to 0 bases and at J to 8 bases, leaving 3 bases not matched to a gene. This chain's CDR3 is CASSLGDRREKLFF. CDR3 DNA sequence: TGTGCCAGCAGCTTGGGGGACAGGCGGGAAAAACTGTTTTTT.

This chain connects TRBV10-3 to TRBJ1-1; 7 bases are shared with TRBD1. V dropped 0 bases and J dropped 8; count of bases not matched to a gene: 6. The CDR3 is 14 residues long. In germline, CDR1 is ENHRY, CDR2 SYGVKD. The CDR3 loop is CAISESRGDSEAFF. The CDR3 coding sequence is TGTGCCATCAGTGAGTCGCGAGGGGACAGCGAAGCTTTCTTT.

The rearrangement uses TRBV7-8 and TRBJ1-2; no reliable D call. The CDR3 runs 14 residues. Germline CDR1 is SGHVS and CDR2 is FQNEAQ. The germline V and J ends were trimmed by 3 bases and 0 bases, with 8 bases remaining between them. The CDR3 sequence is CASSLTPTNYGYTF. Here the CDR3 DNA reads TGTGCCAGCAGCTTGACACCTACTAACTATGGCTACACCTTC. The full variable domain, its missing parts supplied by reference TRBV7-8 and TRBJ1-2, is GAGVSQSPRYKVAKRGQDVALRCDPISGHVSLFWYQQALGQGPEFLTYFQNEAQLDKSGLPSDRFFAERPEGSVSTLKIQRTQQEDSAVYLCASSLTPTNYGYTFGSGTRLTVV.